What follows are 29 T cell receptor beta chains derived from one specimen sequenced in a study of cytomegalovirus exposure and HLA in healthy donors (dated 2017 in TCRdb). The method was the immunoSEQ multiplex PCR assay. The multiplex PCR relied on a mix of 60 forward primers for TCR Vbeta segments and 13 reverse primers for TCR Jbeta segments. TCRdb stores this immuneACCESS table with in-frame sequences only. Part of the clones is absent; in the studies checked, under half of the shortfall reflects unresolved V genes, and no reason is known for the rest. The sample has 62,000 or so clones on record, approximately 87% of them singletons. The top ten constitute approximately 1.4% of the sample. The sample comprised PBMCs. These receptors were taken from a man in his late teens or twenties in good health and CMV-seronegative.

The CDR3 here is CASSVDGGATGELFF. The DNA of the CDR3 is TGTGCCAGCAGCGTAGACGGGGGTGCCACCGGGGAGCTGTTTTTT. The V gene is TRBV9, the J gene TRBJ2-2, with a tentative D call TRBD2 (6 bases). V gave up 0 bases and J gave up 4 bases, with 10 bases separating them. This CDR3 spans 15 amino acids. The germline V gene has CDR1 SGDLS and CDR2 YYNGEE.

The chain joins TRBV7-9 to TRBJ1-2; possible D gene TRBD1, 6 bases. The CDR3 consists of 13 residues. The germline V and J ends were trimmed by 3 bases and 8 bases, with 13 bases remaining between them. The germline V gene encodes CDR1 SEHNR and CDR2 FQNEAQ (reference sequence). The CDR3 region has the DNA TGTGCCAGCAGCTTCTCCAGGGACAACGGCTACACCTTC. Protein: CASSFSRDNGYTF.

The chain links TRBV10-1 to TRBJ2-3; D possibly corresponds to TRBD2 (5 bases). The CDR3 consists of 19 residues. Germline V gene sequence: CDR1 WNHNN, CDR2 SYGVQD (reference sequence). The germline V and J ends were trimmed by 9 bases and 4 bases, with 32 bases remaining between them. Here the CDR3 reads CARTGGSTPFNPGADTQYF. DNA for the CDR3: TGCGCCAGGACTGGAGGAAGTACTCCCTTTAACCCCGGGGCAGATACGCAGTATTTT.

This clone was picked up a small number of times. The genes are TRBV15 and TRBJ1-2, with 7 bases identical to TRBD1. Germline CDR1 is LNHNV and CDR2 is YYDKDF (reference sequence). V trimming: 4 bases; J trimming: 1 base; junction bases outside the gene matches: 9. There are 16 residues in the CDR3. The CDR3 DNA is TGTGCCACCAGCAAGGGGGCGGGGTTGGATAACTATGGCTACACCTTC. It specifies CATSKGAGLDNYGYTF.

The rearrangement uses TRBV10-3 and TRBJ2-5; 7 nucleotides match TRBD2. V lost 5 bases, J lost 2 bases, and 2 bases stayed unmatched. This CDR3 has 13 residues. Germline V CDR1 and CDR2: ENHRY, SYGVKD. As DNA, the CDR3 is TGTGCCATCAGTACGGGGGGACAAGAGACCCAGTACTTC. The encoded protein is CAISTGGQETQYF.

J is TRBJ1-1 and V is TRBV6-5, with TRBD1 matching over 7 bases. V lost 5 bases to trimming and J lost 7 bases; unmatched junction nucleotides: 7. This CDR3 is built from 13 residues. CDR1 and CDR2 from the germline V gene are MNHEY and SVGAGI. The CDR3 sequence: CASSPRTGIEAFF. Written as DNA, the CDR3 is TGTGCCAGCAGTCCTCGGACAGGCATTGAAGCTTTCTTT.

The V and J genes are TRBV9 and TRBJ1-2; tentative D call: TRBD1 (5 bases). Trimming shortened V by 3 bases and J by 4 bases, and 22 bases separated the two germline ends. Germline CDR1 and CDR2: SGDLS and YYNGEE. The CDR3 contains 17 residues. The CDR3 spells CASSGPGRGISVYGYTF. DNA for the CDR3: TGTGCCAGCAGCGGACCCGGGAGGGGCATCTCCGTCTATGGCTACACCTTC.

CDR3 in amino acids: CASSTGTGNTEAFF. The CDR3 region has the DNA TGTGCCAGCAGTACCGGGACAGGGAACACTGAAGCTTTCTTT. The rearrangement joins TRBV6-1 to TRBJ1-1; 8 bases are a match to TRBD1. The CDR3 length is 14 residues. Germline assignment: CDR1 MNHNS and CDR2 SASEGT. After removal of 5 bases from V and 1 base from J, the junction contained 3 bases not matched to a gene.

The CDR3 loop is CASSRGDNLNEKLFF. In nucleotides, the CDR3 is TGTGCCAGCAGCCGAGGGGACAATCTTAATGAAAAACTGTTTTTT. The J gene is TRBJ1-4, the V gene TRBV7-9; maybe TRBD1 (6 bases). From germline, CDR1 is SEHNR and CDR2 FQNEAQ (reference sequence). The V end lost 5 bases, the J end lost 4 bases, and 14 bases lay between the germline ends. This CDR3 region has 15 residues.

The chain has TRBV4-1 and TRBJ1-5, with 9 bases lining up with TRBD1. CDR1 and CDR2 from the germline V gene are MGHRA and YSYEKL. The length of the CDR3 is 15 residues. Trimming took 5 bases from V and 1 from J; bases not matched to a gene: 3. CDR3 loop: CASSFGTGSNQPQHF. The CDR3 bases are TGCGCCAGCAGCTTCGGGACAGGGAGCAATCAGCCCCAGCATTTT.

This clone appeared a single time. V and J are TRBV2 and TRBJ2-7; the match to TRBD1 covers 12 bases. CDR3 length equals 15 residues. CDR1 SNHLY and CDR2 FYNNEI come from the germline V gene. V was clipped by 3 bases and J by 7 bases; unmatched bases: 7. The CDR3 region has the DNA TGTGCCAGCAGTGAGGGACAGGGGGCAGCGGGTGAGCAGTACTTC. Translation: CASSEGQGAAGEQYF. Together with reference TRBV2 and TRBJ2-7, the CDR3 gives the full variable domain: EPEVTQTPSHQVTQMGQEVILRCVPISNHLYFYWYRQILGQKVEFLVSFYNNEISEKSEIFDDQFSVERPDGSNFTLKIRSTKLEDSAMYFCASSEGQGAAGEQYFGPGTRLTVT.

This clone was detected a few times. This chain links TRBV5-8 with TRBJ1-5, with D perhaps matching TRBD1 (5 bases). Trimming cost V 0 bases and J 0 bases, with 7 bases left between them. This CDR3 is built from 15 residues. In germline, CDR1 is SGHTS, CDR2 YDEGEE. For the CDR3, the DNA is TGTGCCAGCAGCTTGGGACAGTATAGCAATCAGCCCCAGCATTTT. Translating gives CASSLGQYSNQPQHF. Full variable domain (rest looked up from reference TRBV5-8 and TRBJ1-5): EAGVTQSPTHLIKTRGQQATLRCSPISGHTSVYWYQQALGLGLQFLLWYDEGEERNRGNFPPRFSGRQFPNYSSELNVNALELEDSALYLCASSLGQYSNQPQHFGDGTRLSIL.

The chain links TRBV29-1 to TRBJ2-3; the D gene is possibly TRBD1 (6 bases). The CDR3 is 16 amino acids. Per germline, CDR1 SQVTM and CDR2 ANQGSEA. V lost 6 bases and J lost 4, with 23 bases in between. CDR3: CSVGYWQGMSADTQYF. The CDR3 DNA follows: TGCAGCGTGGGCTATTGGCAGGGGATGAGTGCAGATACGCAGTATTTT.

V usage is TRBV5-4 and J usage is TRBJ2-2, with 8 bases fitting TRBD2. With V trimmed by 2 bases and J by 4 bases, 1 base remained unmatched. The CDR3 spans 14 residues. The germline V gene has CDR1 SGHNT and CDR2 YYREEE (reference sequence). CDR3 sequence reads: CASSFAGGTGELFF. The CDR3 nucleotides read TGTGCCAGCAGCTTCGCGGGGGGCACCGGGGAGCTGTTTTTT.

The chain links TRBV14 to TRBJ2-3; tentatively, D is TRBD2 (5 bases). CDR1 SGHDN and CDR2 FVKESK come from the germline V gene. The CDR3 spans 16 residues. V shed 1 base and J shed 2 bases, with 13 bases lying between them. The CDR3, as DNA: TGTGCCAGCAGCCAAGTTAGGAGGCAGAACACAGATACGCAGTATTTT. Protein sequence: CASSQVRRQNTDTQYF.

V gene TRBV28 combines with J gene TRBJ1-5, with TRBD1 matching 7 bases. CDR3 length: 14 amino acids. V trimming: 2 bases; J trimming: 3 bases; junction bases outside the gene matches: 1. CDR1 and CDR2 from the germline V gene are MDHEN and SYDVKM. The CDR3 nucleotides are TGTGCCAGCAGTTTAGGGACAGTCAATCAGCCCCAGCATTTT. Translation: CASSLGTVNQPQHF.

The chain combines TRBV5-4 with TRBJ2-5; 8 nucleotides match TRBD2. V dropped 6 bases and J dropped 2; count of bases not matched to a gene: 3. The CDR3 totals 13 residues. The V gene's germline CDR1 is SGHNT and CDR2 YYREEE (reference sequence). DNA of the CDR3: TGTGCCAGCACCGAGCGGGGGCAAGAGACCCAGTACTTC. This codes for CASTERGQETQYF.

This clone has only one observation. The rearrangement uses TRBV7-9 and TRBJ2-5, with D unclear. The CDR3 has 9 amino acids. Per germline, CDR1 SEHNR and CDR2 FQNEAQ (reference sequence). V was pared by 7 bases and J by 10 bases, with 7 bases between. The CDR3 DNA reads as TGTGCCAGCACCCCGGTCCAGTACTTC. It codes for CASTPVQYF.

V is TRBV28 and J is TRBJ1-6; 7 nucleotides agree with TRBD1. CDR1 and CDR2 (germline): MDHEN, SYDVKM. V dropped 6 bases and J dropped 6; count of bases not matched to a gene: 8. CDR3 length: 15 amino acids. DNA of the CDR3: TGTGCCAGCAGCCTTGACGGGACAGTTAATTCACCCCTCCACTTT. As protein: CASSLDGTVNSPLHF.

The CDR3 DNA is TGTGCCAGCACTTGGGACAGGGGGAATACGCAGTATTTT. Protein sequence: CASTWDRGNTQYF. The chain joins TRBV27 to TRBJ2-3; 11 bases agree with TRBD1. With V trimmed by 7 bases and J by 7 bases, 4 bases remained unmatched. The length of the CDR3 is 13 residues. Germline CDR1 MNHEY, CDR2 SMNVEV (reference sequence).

In DNA form, the CDR3 reads TGTGCCAGCAGGGACGGGACGACAGGGCTTGCTTTCTTT. It encodes CASRDGTTGLAFF. The chain couples TRBV28 to TRBJ1-1; 7 bases agree with TRBD1. CDR3 length equals 13 residues. With V trimmed by 6 bases and J by 11 bases, 12 bases remained unmatched. CDR1 and CDR2 (germline): MDHEN, SYDVKM. Drawing the rest from reference TRBV28 and TRBJ1-1, the complete variable domain is DVKVTQSSRYLVKRTGEKVFLECVQDMDHENMFWYRQDPGLGLRLIYFSYDVKMKEKGDIPEGYSVSREKKERFSLILESASTNQTSMYLCASRDGTTGLAFFGQGTRLTVV.

The chain joins TRBV7-2 to TRBJ2-7; 8 positions match TRBD1. The junction had 1 base not matched to a gene; V was cut back by 1 base and J by 2 bases. The CDR3 has 14 amino acids. Germline lookup yields CDR1 SGHTA and CDR2 FQGNSA. In nucleotides, the CDR3 is TGTGCCAGCAGCTTAGTGGACAGGGCCTACGAGCAGTACTTC. The encoded protein is CASSLVDRAYEQYF. Looking up the rest from reference TRBV7-2 and TRBJ2-7 gives the full variable domain: GAGVSQSPSNKVTEKGKDVELRCDPISGHTALYWYRQSLGQGLEFLIYFQGNSAPDKSGLPSDRFSAERTGGSVSTLTIQRTQQEDSAVYLCASSLVDRAYEQYFGPGTRLTVT.

The chain combines TRBV2 with TRBJ2-7; D gene ambiguous. The germline V and J ends were trimmed by 6 bases and 4 bases, with 4 bases remaining between them. The germline gives CDR1 SNHLY, CDR2 FYNNEI. CDR3 length: 10 amino acids. CDR3 amino acids: CASSEYEQYF. CDR3 in DNA: TGTGCCAGCAGCGAGTACGAGCAGTACTTC.

The CDR3 protein is CASRRTSDDSYNEQFF. The DNA of the CDR3 is TGTGCCAGCAGAAGGACTAGCGATGACTCCTACAATGAGCAGTTCTTC. V usage is TRBV2 and J usage is TRBJ2-1; 9 nucleotides line up with TRBD2. With 6 bases clipped from V and 0 bases from J, the junction kept 6 bases outside the gene matches. In germline, CDR1 is SNHLY, CDR2 FYNNEI. This CDR3 is built from 16 residues.

V gene TRBV2 combines with J gene TRBJ1-4; no clear D gene. The CDR3 runs to 12 residues. The germline V gene has CDR1 SNHLY and CDR2 FYNNEI. The V and J ends lost 1 base and 10 bases respectively, with 7 bases between them. CDR3 loop: CASSEGQIKLFF. CDR3 DNA: TGTGCCAGCAGTGAAGGACAAATAAAACTGTTTTTT.

The CDR3 spells CASSPWTSGVTDTQYF. The CDR3 DNA reads TGTGCCAGCAGCCCTTGGACTAGCGGGGTTACAGATACGCAGTATTTT. The V call is TRBV9, the J call TRBJ2-3; 12 bases map to TRBD2. This CDR3 region has 16 residues. With 4 bases clipped from V and 3 bases from J, the junction kept 6 bases outside the gene matches. The germline CDR1 and CDR2 sequences are SGDLS and YYNGEE. Based on the CDR3 plus reference TRBV9 and TRBJ2-3, the full variable domain is DSGVTQTPKHLITATGQRVTLRCSPRSGDLSVYWYQQSLDQGLQFLIQYYNGEERAKGNILERFSAQQFPDLHSELNLSSLELGDSALYFCASSPWTSGVTDTQYFGPGTRLTVL.

This clone was seen once. The chain is built from TRBV6-5 and TRBJ2-7, with D unresolved. Trimming stripped 4 bases from V and 3 bases from J, with 4 bases between. The CDR3 runs to 11 residues. Germline assignment: CDR1 MNHEY and CDR2 SVGAGI. The CDR3 region is CASSSNYEQYF. CDR3 nucleotides: TGTGCCAGCAGTTCTAACTACGAGCAGTACTTC.

This sequence joins TRBV6-5 and TRBJ2-2; 8 positions match TRBD1. CDR1 and CDR2 (germline): MNHEY, SVGAGI. The CDR3 is 16 residues long. The junction had 4 bases not matched to a gene; V was cut back by 2 bases and J by 2 bases. CDR3 coding DNA: TGTGCCAGCAGTTACACAGGGGGAATCAACACCGGGGAGCTGTTTTTT. Its translation: CASSYTGGINTGELFF.

The gene calls are TRBV5-1 and TRBJ1-6; no firm D call. Germline-derived CDR1 and CDR2 are SGHRS and YFSETQ. The CDR3 contains 15 residues. The V end lost 0 bases, the J end lost 7 bases, and 11 bases lay between the germline ends. As DNA, the CDR3 is TGCGCCAGCAGCTTGGACCCAGGTATAAATTCACCCCTCCACTTT. Its protein product is CASSLDPGINSPLHF.